The present TCR beta chain was sequenced within a study of T cells in Graves' hyperthyroidism and ophthalmopathy. RNA transcripts were the template for amplifying TCR beta CDR3 regions. First-round RT-PCR with HTBI primers amplified the TCR CDR3 region. TCRdb re-analysed the multiplex PCR reads in MiXCR, keeping a single row per CDR3 protein. Of roughly 530,000 distinct CDR3 sequences listed, approximately 17% are singletons. Germline lookup yields CDR1 SGDLS and CDR2 YYNGEE. The CDR3 totals 16 residues. After removal of 0 bases from V and 4 bases from J, the junction contained 7 bases not matched to a gene. This clonotype was seen only a few times.

This rearrangement joins TRBV9 to TRBJ1-3; TRBD1 aligns across 7 bases. The sequenced sample was blood. This TCR derives from a woman aged 18-29 years with Graves' ophthalmopathy. The CDR3 sequence: CASSVEQGKSGNTIYF. The CDR3 DNA reads TGTGCCAGCAGCGTAGAACAGGGGAAGTCGGGAAACACCATATATTTT.